The 12 T cell receptor beta chains given below trace back to one sample, sequenced in a study of identical twins. TCRdb re-analysed the 5' RACE reads in MiXCR, keeping a single row per CDR3 protein. The sample carries 200,000 to 300,000 distinct CDR3 sequences, approximately 7% recorded once. This same sample was also taken into another study, of yellow fever vaccine responses in identical twins.

Sequences were obtained from memory (CD45RO+) T cells sorted from blood. Receptor source: a woman between 18 and 29 years old in good health.

This clonotype came up many times. This chain links TRBV7-2 with TRBJ1-4, with 8 bases aligning to TRBD1. The CDR3 runs 15 residues. J lost 5 bases, V lost 5 bases, and 7 bases had no gene match. Per the germline V gene, CDR1 is SGHTA and CDR2 is FQGNSA. The CDR3 loop is CASSPTGVGNEKLFF. CDR3 coding DNA: TGTGCCAGCAGCCCGACAGGGGTAGGGAATGAAAAACTGTTTTTT.

This clonotype was detected only a few times. The chain has TRBV5-1 and TRBJ1-1, with D perhaps TRBD1 (6 bases). The CDR3 spans 15 residues. V gave up 4 bases and J gave up 1 base, with 14 bases separating them. Germline CDR1 reads SGHRS; CDR2 reads YFSETQ. This CDR3 is CASSGGGHTNTEAFF. In DNA, the CDR3 is TGCGCCAGCAGCGGGGGCGGACATACGAACACTGAAGCTTTCTTT.

Ten or more counts support this clonotype. The gene calls are TRBV2 and TRBJ2-5, with 10 nucleotides matching TRBD2. The CDR3 totals 17 residues. In germline, CDR1 is SNHLY, CDR2 FYNNEI. With 6 bases clipped from V and 4 bases from J, the junction kept 14 bases outside the gene matches. The CDR3: CASSPPPSGRALETQYF. DNA for the CDR3: TGTGCCAGCAGCCCACCACCGAGCGGGAGGGCCTTAGAGACCCAGTACTTC.

In this sample, this clonotype turned up many times. This chain uses TRBV9 with TRBJ2-5, with a weak D call TRBD2 (6 bases). Germline V gene sequence: CDR1 SGDLS, CDR2 YYNGEE. V was pared by 3 bases and J by 5 bases, with 17 bases between. The CDR3 runs 15 residues. The chain's CDR3 is CASSGTIRGEETQYF. CDR3 sequence (DNA): TGTGCCAGCAGCGGGACTATTCGTGGTGAGGAGACCCAGTACTTC.

There are a few counts of this clonotype. This chain connects TRBV12-3 or TRBV12-4 to TRBJ2-2, with D perhaps assigned TRBD1 or TRBD2 (7 bases each). Trimming cost V 6 bases and J 6 bases, with 14 bases left between them. CDR3 length: 14 amino acids. The CDR3 spells CASRMTGRAGELFF. Here the CDR3 DNA reads TGTGCCAGCAGAATGACAGGGAGGGCCGGGGAGCTGTTTTTT.

The sample holds many counts of this clonotype. The chain links TRBV5-6 to TRBJ2-1; 7 nucleotides match TRBD1. V dropped 4 bases and J dropped 5; count of bases not matched to a gene: 3. Germline V lookup: CDR1 SGHDT, CDR2 YYEEEE. The CDR3 loop spans 13 amino acids. This CDR3 is CASSRDRNNEQFF. In nucleotides, the CDR3 is TGTGCCAGCAGCCGGGACAGAAACAATGAGCAGTTCTTC.

The CDR3 region has the DNA TGCGCCAGCAGCCAGGGGGGGGCAAACAATGAGCAGTTCTTC. Protein sequence: CASSQGGANNEQFF. This chain joins TRBV5-1 and TRBJ2-1; D tentatively reads TRBD1 or TRBD2 (7 bases each). V gave up 4 bases and J gave up 5 bases, with 13 bases separating them. The CDR3 totals 14 residues. Germline V gene sequence: CDR1 SGHRS, CDR2 YFSETQ.

There are a few counts of this clonotype. V and J are TRBV14 and TRBJ1-2; D remains ambiguous. The V and J ends lost 4 bases and 2 bases respectively, with 11 bases between them. Germline lookup yields CDR1 SGHDN and CDR2 FVKESK. This CDR3 spans 14 amino acids. Here the CDR3 reads CASSPWTHNYGYTF. DNA of the CDR3: TGTGCCAGCAGCCCCTGGACCCACAACTATGGCTACACCTTC.

Only a few counts were recorded for this clonotype. The chain joins TRBV28 to TRBJ2-3, with 13 bases fitting TRBD2. Looked up from germline, CDR1 is MDHEN and CDR2 is SYDVKM. This CDR3 contains 20 residues. J lost 3 bases, V lost 5 bases, and 17 bases had no gene match. CDR3 region: CASSGYGLLAGGPRTDTQYF. CDR3 DNA sequence: TGTGCCAGCAGTGGCTACGGGTTACTAGCGGGAGGGCCAAGGACAGATACGCAGTATTTT.

This clonotype has a count of ten or more. This sequence joins TRBV6-1 and TRBJ2-5; the D gene is possibly TRBD1 (6 bases). The length of the CDR3 is 16 residues. The V gene lost 2 bases and the J gene lost 1 base, with 14 bases spanning the gap. The germline gives CDR1 MNHNS, CDR2 SASEGT. Here the CDR3 DNA reads TGTGCCAGCAGTGAATTCGAGAGGGGGACCCAAGAGACCCAGTACTTC. Its protein is CASSEFERGTQETQYF.

This clonotype was recorded many times. The chain recombines TRBV12-3 or TRBV12-4 with TRBJ2-1, with a tentative D call TRBD2 (6 bases). The CDR3 loop spans 14 amino acids. The germline V and J ends were trimmed by 7 bases and 6 bases, with 16 bases remaining between them. For the CDR3, the DNA is TGTGCCAGCACGTCTTTTACTAGCTCCAATGAGCAGTTCTTC. Encoded protein: CASTSFTSSNEQFF.

The J gene is TRBJ1-4, the V gene TRBV20-1; D unresolved. This CDR3 contains 14 residues. From germline, CDR1 is DFQATT and CDR2 SNEGSKA (reference sequence). Trimming shortened V by 3 bases and J by 1 base, and 9 bases separated the two germline ends. This CDR3 is CSASFGQTNEKLFF. DNA for the CDR3: TGCAGTGCTAGCTTTGGCCAAACTAATGAAAAACTGTTTTTT.